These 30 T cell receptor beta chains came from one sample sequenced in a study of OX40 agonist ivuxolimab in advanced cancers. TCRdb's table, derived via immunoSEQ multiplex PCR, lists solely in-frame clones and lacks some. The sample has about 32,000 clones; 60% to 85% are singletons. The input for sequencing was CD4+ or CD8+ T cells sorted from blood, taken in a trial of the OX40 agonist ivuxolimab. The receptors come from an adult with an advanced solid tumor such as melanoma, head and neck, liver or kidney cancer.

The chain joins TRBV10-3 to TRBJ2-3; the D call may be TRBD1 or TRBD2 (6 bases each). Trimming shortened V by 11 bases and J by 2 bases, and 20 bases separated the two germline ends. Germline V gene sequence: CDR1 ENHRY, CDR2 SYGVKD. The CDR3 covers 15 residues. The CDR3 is CAAQRGGLITDTQYF. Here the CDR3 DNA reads TGTGCCGCCCAACGAGGGGGGCTAATCACAGATACGCAGTATTTT.

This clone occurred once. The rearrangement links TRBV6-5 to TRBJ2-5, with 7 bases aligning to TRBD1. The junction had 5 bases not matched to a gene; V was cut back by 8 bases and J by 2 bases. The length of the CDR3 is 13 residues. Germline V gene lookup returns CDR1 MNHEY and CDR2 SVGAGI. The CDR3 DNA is TGTGCCAGCCGACAGGGCGGGCAAGAGACCCAGTACTTC. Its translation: CASRQGGQETQYF.

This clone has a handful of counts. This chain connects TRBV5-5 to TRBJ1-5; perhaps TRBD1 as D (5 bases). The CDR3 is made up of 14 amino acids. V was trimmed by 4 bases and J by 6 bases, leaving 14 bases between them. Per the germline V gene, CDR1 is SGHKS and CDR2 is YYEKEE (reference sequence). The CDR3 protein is CASSPDVGVQPQHF. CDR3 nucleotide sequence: TGTGCCAGCAGCCCGGACGTAGGGGTTCAGCCCCAGCATTTT.

For the CDR3, the DNA is TGCGCCAGCAGCTTGGCCGTTGTCGACGCGGAGACCCAGTACTTC. Amino acid sequence: CASSLAVVDAETQYF. V and J are TRBV5-1 and TRBJ2-5, with no clear D. Trimming took 0 bases from V and 5 from J, leaving 14 bases between them. The CDR3 has 15 residues. Germline lookup yields CDR1 SGHRS and CDR2 YFSETQ.

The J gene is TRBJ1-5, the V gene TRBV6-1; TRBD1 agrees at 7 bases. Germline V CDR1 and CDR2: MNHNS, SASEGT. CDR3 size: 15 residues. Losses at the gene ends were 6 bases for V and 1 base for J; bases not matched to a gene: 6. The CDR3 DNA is TGTGCCAGCAGATTGACAGGGAGGAGCAATCAGCCCCAGCATTTT. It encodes CASRLTGRSNQPQHF.

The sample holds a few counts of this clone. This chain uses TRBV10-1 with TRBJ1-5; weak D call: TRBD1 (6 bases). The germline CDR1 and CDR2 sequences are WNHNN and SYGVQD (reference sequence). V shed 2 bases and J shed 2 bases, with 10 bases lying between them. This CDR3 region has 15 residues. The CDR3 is CASSEGGPGNQPQHF. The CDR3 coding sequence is TGCGCCAGCAGTGAGGGGGGGCCGGGCAATCAGCCCCAGCATTTT.

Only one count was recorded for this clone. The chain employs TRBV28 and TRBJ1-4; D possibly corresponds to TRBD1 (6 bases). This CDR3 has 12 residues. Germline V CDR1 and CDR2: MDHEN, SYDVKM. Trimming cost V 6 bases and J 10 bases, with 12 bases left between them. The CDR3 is CASRMTGRKLFF. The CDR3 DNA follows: TGTGCCAGCAGGATGACAGGCCGAAAACTGTTTTTT.

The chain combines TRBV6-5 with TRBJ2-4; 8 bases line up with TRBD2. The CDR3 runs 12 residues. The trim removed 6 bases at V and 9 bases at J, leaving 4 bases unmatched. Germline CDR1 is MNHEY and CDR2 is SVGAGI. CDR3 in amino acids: CASSTRGGIQYF. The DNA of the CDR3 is TGTGCCAGCAGCACCCGGGGGGGCATTCAGTACTTC.

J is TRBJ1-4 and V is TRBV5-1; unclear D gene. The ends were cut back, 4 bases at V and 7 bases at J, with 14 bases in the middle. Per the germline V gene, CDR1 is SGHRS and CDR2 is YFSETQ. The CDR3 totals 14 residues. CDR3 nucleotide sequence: TGCGCCAGCAGCCCCGGTGGGATAGGTGAAAAACTGTTTTTT. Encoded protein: CASSPGGIGEKLFF.

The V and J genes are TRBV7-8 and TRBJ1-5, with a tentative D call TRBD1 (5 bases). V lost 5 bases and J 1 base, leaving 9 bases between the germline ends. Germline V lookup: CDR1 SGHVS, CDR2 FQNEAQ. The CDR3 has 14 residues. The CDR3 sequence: CASSLQGSNQPQHF. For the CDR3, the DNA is TGTGCCAGCAGCCTGCAGGGAAGCAATCAGCCCCAGCATTTT.

The CDR3 protein is CSAYQDSIGGYTF. DNA of the CDR3: TGCAGCGCATACCAGGACTCTATCGGGGGCTACACCTTC. The chain employs TRBV29-1 and TRBJ1-2; no clear D. This CDR3 region has 13 residues. The germline V gene encodes CDR1 SQVTM and CDR2 ANQGSEA. V shed 7 bases and J shed 8 bases, with 20 bases lying between them.

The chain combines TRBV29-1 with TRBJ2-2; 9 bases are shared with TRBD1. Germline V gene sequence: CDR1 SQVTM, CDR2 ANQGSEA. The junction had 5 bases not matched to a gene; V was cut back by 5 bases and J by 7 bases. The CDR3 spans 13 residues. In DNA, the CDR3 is TGCAGCGTTCTCCGGGACAGGGTCGGGGAGCTGTTTTTT. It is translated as CSVLRDRVGELFF.

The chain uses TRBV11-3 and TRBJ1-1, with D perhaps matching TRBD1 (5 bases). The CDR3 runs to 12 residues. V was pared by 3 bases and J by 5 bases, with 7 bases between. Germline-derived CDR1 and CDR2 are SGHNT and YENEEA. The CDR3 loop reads CASSFGGTEAFF. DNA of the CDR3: TGTGCCAGCAGCTTCGGGGGAACTGAAGCTTTCTTT.

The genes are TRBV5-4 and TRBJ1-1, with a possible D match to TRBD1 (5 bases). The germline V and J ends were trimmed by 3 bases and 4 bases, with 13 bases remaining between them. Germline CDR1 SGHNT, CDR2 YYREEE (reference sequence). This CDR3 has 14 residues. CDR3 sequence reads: CASSSEMGGTEAFF. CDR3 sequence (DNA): TGTGCCAGCAGCTCGGAAATGGGGGGCACTGAAGCTTTCTTT.

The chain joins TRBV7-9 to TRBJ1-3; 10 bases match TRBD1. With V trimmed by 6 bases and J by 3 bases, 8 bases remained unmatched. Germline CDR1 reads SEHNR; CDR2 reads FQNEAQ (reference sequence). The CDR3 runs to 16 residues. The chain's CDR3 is CASSTWTGGLGNTIYF. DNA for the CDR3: TGTGCCAGCAGTACATGGACAGGGGGACTTGGAAACACCATATATTTT.

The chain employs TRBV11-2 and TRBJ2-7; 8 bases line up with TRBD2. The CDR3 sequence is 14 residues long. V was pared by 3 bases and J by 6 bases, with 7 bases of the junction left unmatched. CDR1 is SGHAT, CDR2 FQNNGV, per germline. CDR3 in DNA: TGTGCCAGCAGCTTGAGCGCGGGGGGCCGCGAGCAGTACGTC. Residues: CASSLSAGGREQYV.

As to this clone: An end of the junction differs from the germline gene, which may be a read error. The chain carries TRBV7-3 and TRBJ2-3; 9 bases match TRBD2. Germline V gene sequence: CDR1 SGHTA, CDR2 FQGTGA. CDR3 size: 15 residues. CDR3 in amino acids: CASSSLAGVADTKYF. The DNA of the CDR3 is TGTGCCAGCAGCTCCTTAGCGGGGGTGGCAGATACGAAGTATTTT.

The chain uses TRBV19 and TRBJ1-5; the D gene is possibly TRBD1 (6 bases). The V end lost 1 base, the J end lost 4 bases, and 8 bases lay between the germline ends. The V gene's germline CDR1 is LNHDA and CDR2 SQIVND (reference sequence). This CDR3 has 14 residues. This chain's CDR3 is CASSIAGANQPQHF. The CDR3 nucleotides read TGTGCCAGTAGTATAGCAGGGGCAAATCAGCCCCAGCATTTT.

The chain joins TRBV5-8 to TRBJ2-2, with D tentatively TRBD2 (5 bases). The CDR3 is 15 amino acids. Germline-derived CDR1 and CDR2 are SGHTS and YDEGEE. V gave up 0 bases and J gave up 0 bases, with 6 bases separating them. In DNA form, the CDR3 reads TGTGCCAGCAGCTTGGGTAGCGCGAACACCGGGGAGCTGTTTTTT. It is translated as CASSLGSANTGELFF. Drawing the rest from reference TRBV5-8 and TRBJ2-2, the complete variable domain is EAGVTQSPTHLIKTRGQQATLRCSPISGHTSVYWYQQALGLGLQFLLWYDEGEERNRGNFPPRFSGRQFPNYSSELNVNALELEDSALYLCASSLGSANTGELFFGEGSRLTVL.

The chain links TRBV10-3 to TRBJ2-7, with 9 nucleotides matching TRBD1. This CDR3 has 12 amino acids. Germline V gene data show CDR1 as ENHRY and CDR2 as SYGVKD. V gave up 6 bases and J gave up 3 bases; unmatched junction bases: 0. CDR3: CAIRTGGYEQYF. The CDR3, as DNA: TGTGCCATCAGGACAGGGGGCTACGAGCAGTACTTC.

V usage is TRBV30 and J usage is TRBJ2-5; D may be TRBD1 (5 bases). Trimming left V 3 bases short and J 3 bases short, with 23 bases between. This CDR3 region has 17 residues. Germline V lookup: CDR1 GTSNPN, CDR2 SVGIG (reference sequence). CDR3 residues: CAWRGTSAGQREETQYF. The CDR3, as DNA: TGTGCCTGGAGGGGTACGAGCGCAGGGCAAAGAGAAGAGACCCAGTACTTC.

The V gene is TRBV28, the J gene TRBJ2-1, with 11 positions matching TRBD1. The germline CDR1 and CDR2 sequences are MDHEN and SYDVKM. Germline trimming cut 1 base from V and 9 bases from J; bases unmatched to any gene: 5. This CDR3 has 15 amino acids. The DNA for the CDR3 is TGTGCCAGCAGTTTATCCGGACAGGGGGCGCGTGAGCAGTTCTTC. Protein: CASSLSGQGAREQFF. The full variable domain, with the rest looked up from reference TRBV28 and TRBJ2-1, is DVKVTQSSRYLVKRTGEKVFLECVQDMDHENMFWYRQDPGLGLRLIYFSYDVKMKEKGDIPEGYSVSREKKERFSLILESASTNQTSMYLCASSLSGQGAREQFFGPGTRLTVL.

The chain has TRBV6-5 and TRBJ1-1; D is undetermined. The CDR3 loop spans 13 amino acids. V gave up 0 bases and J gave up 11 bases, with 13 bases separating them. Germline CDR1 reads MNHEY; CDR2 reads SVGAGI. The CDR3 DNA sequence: TGTGCCAGCAGTTACTCGTTCGAGGAGGACGCTTTCTTT. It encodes CASSYSFEEDAFF.

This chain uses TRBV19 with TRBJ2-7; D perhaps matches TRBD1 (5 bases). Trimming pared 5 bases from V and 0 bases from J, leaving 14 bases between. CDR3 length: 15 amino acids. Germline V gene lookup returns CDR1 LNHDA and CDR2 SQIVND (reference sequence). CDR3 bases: TGTGCCAGTAGTCCCTTTCAGGGTCCCTCCTACGAGCAGTACTTC. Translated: CASSPFQGPSYEQYF.

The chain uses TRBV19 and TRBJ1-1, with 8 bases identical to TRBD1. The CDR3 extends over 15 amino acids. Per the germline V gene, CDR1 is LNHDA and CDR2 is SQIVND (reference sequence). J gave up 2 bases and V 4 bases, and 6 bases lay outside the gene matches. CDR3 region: CASSSRQGSNTEAFF. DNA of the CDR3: TGTGCCAGTAGTAGTCGACAGGGGTCCAACACTGAAGCTTTCTTT.

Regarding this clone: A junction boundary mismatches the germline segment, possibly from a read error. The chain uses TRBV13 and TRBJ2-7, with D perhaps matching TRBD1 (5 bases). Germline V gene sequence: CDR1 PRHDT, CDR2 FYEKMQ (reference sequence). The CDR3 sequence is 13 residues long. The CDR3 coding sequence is TGTGCCAGCAGCCTTGGAAGGGCACAGGTCTCCCCCTTC. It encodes CASSLGRAQVSPF.

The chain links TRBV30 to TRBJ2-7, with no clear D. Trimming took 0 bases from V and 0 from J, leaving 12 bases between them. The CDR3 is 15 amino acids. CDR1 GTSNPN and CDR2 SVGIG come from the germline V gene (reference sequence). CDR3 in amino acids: CAWSVLRPSSYEQYF. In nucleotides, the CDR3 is TGTGCCTGGAGTGTACTTAGGCCTTCCTCCTACGAGCAGTACTTC.

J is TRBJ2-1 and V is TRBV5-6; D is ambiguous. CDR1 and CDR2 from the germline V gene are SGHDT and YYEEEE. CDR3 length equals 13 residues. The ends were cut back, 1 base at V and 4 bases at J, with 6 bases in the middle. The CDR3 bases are TGTGCCAGCAGCTTGAGGGCTTACAATGAGCAGTTCTTC. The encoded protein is CASSLRAYNEQFF.

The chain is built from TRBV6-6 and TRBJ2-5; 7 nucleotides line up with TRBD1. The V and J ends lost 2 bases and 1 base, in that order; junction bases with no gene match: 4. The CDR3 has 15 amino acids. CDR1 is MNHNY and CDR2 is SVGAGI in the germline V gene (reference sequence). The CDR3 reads CASSYTGQVQETQYF. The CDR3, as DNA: TGTGCCAGCAGTTACACCGGACAGGTCCAAGAGACCCAGTACTTC.

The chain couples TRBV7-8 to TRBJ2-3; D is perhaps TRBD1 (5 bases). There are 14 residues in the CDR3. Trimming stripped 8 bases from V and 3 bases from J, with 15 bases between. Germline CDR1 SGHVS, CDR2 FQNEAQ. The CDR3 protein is CASLFSRGTDTQYF. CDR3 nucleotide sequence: TGTGCCAGCCTCTTTTCAAGGGGTACAGATACGCAGTATTTT.